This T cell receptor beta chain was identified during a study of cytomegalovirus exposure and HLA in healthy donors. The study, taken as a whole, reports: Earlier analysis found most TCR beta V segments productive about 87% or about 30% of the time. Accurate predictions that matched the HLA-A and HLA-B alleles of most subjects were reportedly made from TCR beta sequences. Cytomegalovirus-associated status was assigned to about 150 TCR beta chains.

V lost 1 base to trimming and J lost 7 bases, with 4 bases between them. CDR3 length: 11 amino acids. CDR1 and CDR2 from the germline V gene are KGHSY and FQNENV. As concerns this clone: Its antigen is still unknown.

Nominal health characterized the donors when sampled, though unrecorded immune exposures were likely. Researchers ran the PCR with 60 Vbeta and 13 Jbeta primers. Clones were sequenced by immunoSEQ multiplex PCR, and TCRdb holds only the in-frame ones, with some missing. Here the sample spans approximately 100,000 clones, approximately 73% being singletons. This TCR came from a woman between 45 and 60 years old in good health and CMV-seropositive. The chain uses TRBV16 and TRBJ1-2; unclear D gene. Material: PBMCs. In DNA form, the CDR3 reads TGTGCCAGCAGCCAATATAGTGGCTACACCTTC. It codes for CASSQYSGYTF.